This T cell receptor (beta chain) was identified in a study of blood T cell repertoires in COVID-19. Background on the study: The United States, Italy and Spain supplied acute and convalescent COVID-19 samples. The cDNA or gDNA used as material had been derived from T cells, B-cell-depleted T cells, or PBMCs.

Per the original data handling: Amplification of reference gene primers was used by the study to estimate nucleated cell counts. The protocol was immunoSEQ multiplex PCR, while the TCRdb copy is restricted to in-frame clones and leaves out a portion. V and J calls plus clone size are reproduced from that table; the DNA served to infer D and trimming. This repertoire shows around 250,000 clones, roughly 85% found once; its top ten account for roughly 3.1%. The CDR3 extends over 15 amino acids. V dropped 6 bases and J dropped 2; count of bases not matched to a gene: 9. The germline V gene encodes CDR1 SEHNR and CDR2 FQNEAQ (reference sequence).

V gene TRBV7-9 combines with J gene TRBJ1-1; TRBD1 aligns across 7 bases. This receptor was identified in a woman aged 18-29 years with acute or convalescent COVID-19. The sample was peripheral blood. CDR3 in amino acids: CASRITGVGNTEAFF. CDR3 coding DNA: TGTGCCAGCAGGATAACAGGGGTGGGAAACACTGAAGCTTTCTTT. The whole variable domain, remainder taken from reference TRBV7-9 and TRBJ1-1, is DTGVSQNPRHKITKRGQNVTFRCDPISEHNRLYWYRQTLGQGPEFLTYFQNEAQLEKSRLLSDRFSAERPKGSFSTLEIQRTEQGDSAMYLCASRITGVGNTEAFFGQGTRLTVV.